These 25 T cell receptor beta chains were all obtained from the same sample, sequenced in a study of beta chain features in type 1 diabetes. The isolated RNA, all of it, was reverse transcribed, so expressed TCRB transcripts were what got sequenced. Sequencing used immunoSEQ multiplex PCR; TCRdb keeps in-frame clones, though not all of them. This sample has roughly 310,000 clones; approximately 10% occur once, and the top ten carry 0.015%. Sequenced material: naive CD4+ T cells from blood. The receptor set was obtained from a woman aged 25 to 39 in good health.

This clone showed up just a few times. The CDR3 is CASRGQPSGNTIYF. The CDR3 region has the DNA TGTGCCAGCAGAGGACAGCCCTCTGGAAACACCATATATTTT. The chain combines TRBV5-5 with TRBJ1-3; D might be TRBD1 (6 bases). The CDR3 spans 14 residues. The V end lost 5 bases, the J end lost 0 bases, and 9 bases lay between the germline ends. In germline, CDR1 is SGHKS, CDR2 YYEKEE (reference sequence). Together with reference TRBV5-5 and TRBJ1-3, the CDR3 gives the full variable domain: DAGVTQSPTHLIKTRGQQVTLRCSPISGHKSVSWYQQVLGQGPQFIFQYYEKEERGRGNFPDRFSARQFPNYSSELNVNALLLGDSALYLCASRGQPSGNTIYFGEGSWLTVV.

In regard to this clone: Compared with germline, one end of the junction differs, possibly owing to a read error. This chain links TRBV7-7 with TRBJ2-3, with 10 bases aligning to TRBD2. CDR3 size: 15 residues. CDR1 is SSHAT and CDR2 is FNYEAQ in the germline V gene (reference sequence). The DNA for the CDR3 is TGTGCTAGCAGCTCCGGACTAGCGGGCACAGATACGCAGTATTTT. Translating gives CASSSGLAGTDTQYF.

The chain has TRBV7-9 and TRBJ1-4; the match to TRBD1 covers 10 bases. Trimming removed 5 bases from V and 5 bases from J; junction bases left unmatched: 2. This CDR3 has 14 residues. The germline CDR1 and CDR2 sequences are SEHNR and FQNEAQ (reference sequence). CDR3 amino acids: CASSPGQGNEKLFF. DNA of the CDR3: TGTGCCAGCAGCCCGGGACAGGGGAATGAAAAACTGTTTTTT.

The sample holds a few counts of this clone. V and J are TRBV7-2 and TRBJ2-7, with D tentatively TRBD1 (6 bases). The CDR3 runs 14 residues. Trimming took 3 bases from V and 6 from J, leaving 15 bases between them. Germline values: CDR1 SGHTA, CDR2 FQGNSA. CDR3 region: CASSFNRALLEQYF. The CDR3 DNA follows: TGTGCCAGCAGCTTTAACAGGGCCTTGCTCGAGCAGTACTTC.

The CDR3 DNA reads as TGTGCCAGCAGCCGAGGGGGGGGGCCAGACACTGAAGCTTTCTTT. Translation: CASSRGGGPDTEAFF. This rearrangement joins TRBV4-2 to TRBJ1-1; a possible D gene is TRBD1 (6 bases). CDR1 and CDR2 from the germline V gene are LGHNA and YNFKEQ. V was trimmed by 4 bases and J by 3 bases, leaving 15 bases between them. This CDR3 has 15 amino acids.

This clone appeared a few times. The chain is built from TRBV13 and TRBJ2-7; D perhaps matches TRBD2 (6 bases). The CDR3 is 14 residues long. Germline V CDR1 and CDR2: PRHDT, FYEKMQ (reference sequence). Trimming removed 2 bases at V and 4 bases at J, with 12 bases between. The CDR3 bases are TGTGCCAGCAGCTTAAAGGCCAGCGGGTACGAGCAGTACTTC. This codes for CASSLKASGYEQYF.

In its sample, this clone was seen a few times. The chain employs TRBV15 and TRBJ1-1; D might be TRBD1 (5 bases). V lost 4 bases and J 1 base, leaving 19 bases between the germline ends. The CDR3 is 17 amino acids. Germline CDR1 is LNHNV and CDR2 is YYDKDF (reference sequence). The CDR3 DNA reads as TGTGCCACCAGCATCCCCGGTGAGATGGGGGGGAACACTGAAGCTTTCTTT. It yields the protein CATSIPGEMGGNTEAFF.

V usage is TRBV7-2 and J usage is TRBJ2-1; 13 positions match TRBD2. Germline V lookup: CDR1 SGHTA, CDR2 FQGNSA. After removal of 5 bases from V and 4 bases from J, the junction contained 8 bases not matched to a gene. The CDR3 covers 17 residues. The CDR3 DNA sequence: TGTGCCAGCAGCCAACGAAGGACTAGCGGGAGTTACAATGAGCAGTTCTTC. Translation gives CASSQRRTSGSYNEQFF. Together with reference TRBV7-2 and TRBJ2-1, the CDR3 gives the full variable domain: GAGVSQSPSNKVTEKGKDVELRCDPISGHTALYWYRQSLGQGLEFLIYFQGNSAPDKSGLPSDRFSAERTGGSVSTLTIQRTQQEDSAVYLCASSQRRTSGSYNEQFFGPGTRLTVL.

The chain couples TRBV7-8 to TRBJ2-3, with 11 positions matching TRBD2. In germline, CDR1 is SGHVS, CDR2 FQNEAQ. V shed 5 bases and J 2 bases; nucleotides not matched to a gene: 15. This CDR3 has 19 amino acids. The CDR3 region is CASSVRLAGTARATDTQYF. The CDR3 DNA reads TGTGCCAGCAGCGTGCGACTAGCGGGAACGGCGAGGGCCACAGATACGCAGTATTTT.

The gene calls are TRBV29-1 and TRBJ2-2; D perhaps matches TRBD1 (6 bases). The CDR3 is 12 amino acids. V was clipped by 4 bases and J by 5 bases, with 8 bases between them. CDR1 is SQVTM, CDR2 ANQGSEA, per germline. CDR3: CSVGRGTGELFF. In nucleotides, the CDR3 is TGCAGCGTTGGTAGGGGGACCGGGGAGCTGTTTTTT.

This clone showed up just a few times. This chain connects TRBV9 to TRBJ2-7, with 7 bases that match TRBD2. Germline V gene lookup returns CDR1 SGDLS and CDR2 YYNGEE. CDR3 length: 15 residues. With V trimmed by 2 bases and J by 2 bases, 7 bases remained unmatched. CDR3 sequence (DNA): TGTGCCAGCAGCGTTGGTAGCGGGCTCCCCTACGAGCAGTACTTC. Its translation is CASSVGSGLPYEQYF.

Only a few counts were recorded for this clone. The chain joins TRBV18 to TRBJ2-5, with 7 bases lining up with TRBD2. The CDR3 loop spans 14 amino acids. The germline CDR1 and CDR2 sequences are KGHSH and LQKENI. After removal of 6 bases from V and 3 bases from J, the junction contained 7 bases not matched to a gene. For the CDR3, the DNA is TGTGCCAGCTCGGCTAGCGGTTTAAAAGAGACCCAGTACTTC. Its protein product is CASSASGLKETQYF.

The chain joins TRBV7-3 to TRBJ2-3, with TRBD2 as a possible D gene (5 bases). The CDR3 extends over 14 amino acids. Trimming cost V 4 bases and J 3 bases, with 11 bases left between them. Germline values: CDR1 SGHTA, CDR2 FQGTGA. CDR3 nucleotides: TGTGCCAGCAGCTCTTTATCGGGGACAGATACGCAGTATTTT. It codes for CASSSLSGTDTQYF.

The J gene is TRBJ2-3, the V gene TRBV5-4; TRBD2 aligns across 10 bases. V dropped 0 bases and J dropped 0; count of bases not matched to a gene: 7. Germline-derived CDR1 and CDR2 are SGHNT and YYREEE (reference sequence). This CDR3 is 18 amino acids long. CDR3 bases: TGTGCCAGCAGCTTGGCGTTGGGGACTAGCGTTAGCACAGATACGCAGTATTTT. Its protein is CASSLALGTSVSTDTQYF.

This clone was detected a few times. This chain links TRBV27 with TRBJ1-1; TRBD1 matches 7 bases. Germline V gene lookup returns CDR1 MNHEY and CDR2 SMNVEV (reference sequence). The CDR3 is made up of 14 amino acids. The J segment lost 1 base and the V segment lost 2 bases, leaving 1 base of the junction unmatched. CDR3 DNA: TGTGCCAGCAGTTTAGGACAGGAGAACACTGAAGCTTTCTTT. This sequence encodes CASSLGQENTEAFF.

This clone has a count of ten or more. V is TRBV5-4 and J is TRBJ2-1, with TRBD2 matching over 10 bases. There are 14 residues in the CDR3. J gave up 4 bases and V 4 bases, and 2 bases lay outside the gene matches. Germline CDR1 and CDR2: SGHNT and YYREEE (reference sequence). The CDR3 coding sequence is TGTGCCAGCAGCCAGACTAGCGGGTACAATGAGCAGTTCTTC. It specifies CASSQTSGYNEQFF.

The table lists this clone with a few counts. Relative to the germline gene, one junction end is altered; a read error may explain this. The V gene is TRBV28, the J gene TRBJ2-1; 11 bases fit TRBD1. Germline CDR1 is MDHEN and CDR2 is SYDVKM. This CDR3 is 12 amino acids long. DNA for the CDR3: TGTGCCAGCAGTTTATCGGACAGGGGGCAGGTCTTC. It yields the protein CASSLSDRGQVF.

Only a few counts were recorded for this clone. CDR3 residues: CASSSGLAGVTDTQYF. CDR3 in DNA: TGTGCCAGCAGCTCGGGACTAGCGGGGGTCACAGATACGCAGTATTTT. The J gene is TRBJ2-3, the V gene TRBV7-2, with 14 bases identical to TRBD2. CDR1 and CDR2 from the germline V gene are SGHTA and FQGNSA. V lost 4 bases, J lost 2 bases, and 2 bases stayed unmatched. The CDR3 contains 16 residues.

This clone was seen only a few times. V is TRBV9 and J is TRBJ1-3, with D possibly TRBD1 on 6 matching bases. Deletions cut 3 bases from V and 4 bases from J, with 11 bases between. Per the germline V gene, CDR1 is SGDLS and CDR2 is YYNGEE. The CDR3 has 14 amino acids. In nucleotides, the CDR3 is TGTGCCAGCAGCGAAAACGACAGGGGAAACACCATATATTTT. This translates into CASSENDRGNTIYF.

The rearrangement links TRBV28 to TRBJ1-1; TRBD1 is a possible D gene (6 bases). Germline V gene lookup returns CDR1 MDHEN and CDR2 SYDVKM. Trimming took off 4 bases at V and 3 bases at J, with 9 bases between the two ends. This CDR3 contains 13 residues. The CDR3 nucleotides are TGTGCCAGCAGTTCAAACAGGGACACTGAAGCTTTCTTT. Its translation: CASSSNRDTEAFF.

The gene calls are TRBV9 and TRBJ2-5, with a possible D match to TRBD1 (6 bases). This CDR3 is 14 amino acids long. Germline CDR1 and CDR2: SGDLS and YYNGEE. V lost 2 bases and J lost 5, with 13 bases in between. The CDR3 loop reads CASSVQGPGETQYF. The CDR3 coding sequence is TGTGCCAGCAGCGTTCAGGGGCCCGGGGAGACCCAGTACTTC.

The chain combines TRBV28 with TRBJ2-7, with TRBD2 as a possible D gene (5 bases). Germline CDR1 is MDHEN and CDR2 is SYDVKM. Trimming cost V 3 bases and J 3 bases, with 9 bases left between them. CDR3 length: 13 amino acids. CDR3 residues: CASSFRGFYEQYF. CDR3 sequence (DNA): TGTGCCAGCAGTTTCCGGGGATTCTACGAGCAGTACTTC.

The chain joins TRBV7-3 to TRBJ2-3; no reliable D call. The CDR3 consists of 13 residues. Looked up from germline, CDR1 is SGHTA and CDR2 is FQGTGA. The V gene lost 5 bases and the J gene lost 4 bases, with 10 bases spanning the gap. DNA for the CDR3: TGTGCCAGCAGCCCAAATCCCCCAGATACGCAGTATTTT. It specifies CASSPNPPDTQYF.

This clone was counted between two and nine times. The chain combines TRBV7-2 with TRBJ2-7; TRBD2 matches 9 bases. This CDR3 has 15 residues. J lost 5 bases, V lost 4 bases, and 9 bases had no gene match. CDR1 is SGHTA, CDR2 FQGNSA, per germline. DNA of the CDR3: TGTGCCAGCAGCTCCCATAGCGGGAGAGGCAACGAGCAGTACTTC. It specifies CASSSHSGRGNEQYF.

The J gene is TRBJ2-6, the V gene TRBV5-1; 7 bases map to TRBD2. V was clipped by 4 bases and J by 0 bases; unmatched bases: 10. There are 18 residues in the CDR3. Germline V CDR1 and CDR2: SGHRS, YFSETQ. DNA for the CDR3: TGCGCCAGCAGCCTGGGGGGGGAACGGTACTCTGGGGCCAACGTCCTGACTTTC. Encoded protein: CASSLGGERYSGANVLTF.